Each of the 18 T cell receptor beta chains below was sequenced from the same sample in a study of Graves' ophthalmopathy and Graves' hyperthyroidism (dated by TCRdb to 2016 to 2019). Sequenced using an Illumina HiSeq 2000. For repertoire sequencing, the TCR beta CDR3 regions were amplified from RNA transcripts. A first-round RT-PCR used HTBI primers with the Qiagen OneStep RT-PCR kit, followed by a second-round multiplex PCR, size selection and purification. In-frame beta chains were kept once TCRdb had trimmed the public reads at Q25 with fastp and called clones with MiXCR. For every CDR3 protein sequence, its rows merge into one entry that carries the most common genes and DNA. Counted in this sample were a few hundred thousand distinct CDR3 sequences; about 22% of them appeared once. The top ten hold approximately 39% of the sample. The sequenced sample was peripheral blood. The receptors derive from a woman in her forties or fifties with Graves' ophthalmopathy. Donor details come from another sample of the same person, matched by shared clones.

In this sample, this clonotype turned up many times. The rearrangement links TRBV27 to TRBJ1-2, with 8 positions matching TRBD1. Germline loops: CDR1 MNHEY, CDR2 SMNVEV (reference sequence). V was pared by 2 bases and J by 7 bases, with 15 bases of the junction left unmatched. This CDR3 is 17 amino acids long. The chain's CDR3 is CASSLAPGRQGAGGYTF. The DNA for the CDR3 is TGTGCCAGCAGTTTAGCCCCAGGGAGGCAGGGGGCCGGTGGCTACACCTTC.

This clonotype was seen repeatedly, ten times or more. The chain recombines TRBV12-3 or TRBV12-4 with TRBJ2-5, with TRBD1 matching over 9 bases. V lost 6 bases and J lost 3; bases outside the gene matches: 8. There are 15 residues in the CDR3. The CDR3 nucleotides are TGTGCCAGCAGCCACCTACGGACAGGGGAAGAGACCCAGTACTTC. It yields the protein CASSHLRTGEETQYF.

This clonotype was counted between two and nine times. The chain links TRBV12-3 or TRBV12-4 to TRBJ2-7, with 12 bases fitting TRBD2. V was pared by 2 bases and J by 7 bases, with 6 bases of the junction left unmatched. This CDR3 region has 15 residues. This CDR3 is CASSLLLAGGDEQYF. As DNA, the CDR3 is TGTGCCAGCAGTTTATTGCTAGCGGGAGGGGATGAGCAGTACTTC.

At least ten counts were recorded for this clonotype. The CDR3 DNA sequence: TGTGCCAGCAGCTTAGCCCCAGTTGGACAGCCCCAGCATTTT. Protein sequence: CASSLAPVGQPQHF. The chain couples TRBV7-2 to TRBJ1-5; the D is unclear. Deletions cut 0 bases from V and 7 bases from J, with 10 bases between. The germline CDR1 and CDR2 sequences are SGHTA and FQGNSA. The CDR3 sequence is 14 residues long.

This clonotype was counted between two and nine times. The genes are TRBV29-1 and TRBJ2-5; perhaps TRBD2 as D (6 bases). The CDR3 totals 12 residues. The germline CDR1 and CDR2 sequences are SQVTM and ANQGSEA. Trimming took 8 bases from V and 4 from J, leaving 14 bases between them. The CDR3 loop is CSTGTATETQYF. The CDR3 DNA reads as TGCAGCACGGGGACTGCAACAGAGACCCAGTACTTC.

Many counts were recorded for this clonotype. J is TRBJ2-7 and V is TRBV11-1; possible D gene TRBD2, 6 bases. Per the germline V gene, CDR1 is SGHAT and CDR2 is FQDESV (reference sequence). With 11 bases removed from V and 2 bases from J, the gap between germline ends came to 19 bases. This CDR3 is 14 amino acids long. The CDR3: CAPKWAGRAYEQYF. The CDR3, as DNA: TGTGCCCCCAAGTGGGCGGGGCGGGCCTACGAGCAGTACTTC.

This clonotype was seen only once. At one boundary the junction diverges from the germline segment, which might be a read error. V and J are TRBV28 and TRBJ2-5; D not certain. The CDR3 consists of 14 residues. Germline loops: CDR1 MDHEN, CDR2 SYDVKM. The CDR3 protein is CASSLGRNQETLYF. In nucleotides, the CDR3 is TGTGCCAGCAGTTTAGGGCGGAACCAAGAGACCCTGTACTTC.

This clonotype was picked up many times. The CDR3 reads CASSVRTNTEAFF. DNA of the CDR3: TGTGCCAGTAGTGTGCGGACCAACACTGAAGCTTTCTTT. The V and J genes are TRBV19 and TRBJ1-1; no definite D call. CDR3 length: 13 residues. The V end was cut by 5 bases, the J end by 2 bases, with 9 bases between. Germline-derived CDR1 and CDR2 are LNHDA and SQIVND (reference sequence).

At least ten counts were recorded for this clonotype. This chain links TRBV7-2 with TRBJ2-5; no clear D gene. Trimming removed 5 bases from V and 1 base from J, with 14 bases in between. In germline, CDR1 is SGHTA, CDR2 FQGNSA. There are 15 residues in the CDR3. In nucleotides, the CDR3 is TGTGCCAGCAGCCCCCTCGGGTGGGGCCAAGAGACCCAGTACTTC. It specifies CASSPLGWGQETQYF.

The sample holds many counts of this clonotype. The chain links TRBV12-3 or TRBV12-4 to TRBJ2-7, with TRBD2 as a possible D gene (6 bases). V lost 8 bases to trimming and J lost 1 base, with 15 bases between them. This CDR3 is built from 14 residues. In nucleotides, the CDR3 is TGTGCCAGCTCGCGCCGGGGGAGTTCCTACGAGCAGTACTTC. Protein product: CASSRRGSSYEQYF.

This clonotype was seen at least ten times. Germline is not matched at one junction end, which may reflect a read error. This rearrangement joins TRBV20-1 to TRBJ1-1, with TRBD1 matching over 8 bases. Per the germline V gene, CDR1 is DFQATT and CDR2 is SNEGSKA (reference sequence). This CDR3 spans 15 amino acids. CDR3 in amino acids: CGATGRGRANTEAFF. The CDR3 coding sequence is TGCGGTGCCACGGGCAGGGGGCGGGCGAACACTGAAGCTTTCTTT.

This clonotype was recorded many times. This chain links TRBV28 with TRBJ2-2, with D tentatively TRBD2 (5 bases). The CDR3 is made up of 13 amino acids. V lost 7 bases and J lost 6, with 12 bases in between. Germline V gene data show CDR1 as MDHEN and CDR2 as SYDVKM. As DNA, the CDR3 is TGTGCCAGCACCTGGCCGGAGGCCGGGGAGCTGTTTTTT. It is translated as CASTWPEAGELFF.

Ten or more counts support this clonotype. The chain couples TRBV6-2 or TRBV6-3 to TRBJ2-6; tentative D call: TRBD2 (7 bases). There are 18 residues in the CDR3. Germline CDR1 and CDR2: MNHEY and SVGEGT. V was trimmed by 2 bases and J by 0 bases, leaving 14 bases between them. The CDR3 bases are TGTGCCAGCAGTTACATCGCAGGGGAGGGCTCTGGGGCCAACGTCCTGACTTTC. Amino acid sequence: CASSYIAGEGSGANVLTF.

This clonotype has ten or more counts. This chain uses TRBV20-1 with TRBJ1-6; 7 positions agree with TRBD1. From germline, CDR1 is DFQATT and CDR2 SNEGSKA (reference sequence). The junction had 8 bases not matched to a gene; V was cut back by 0 bases and J by 9 bases. This CDR3 has 15 residues. The DNA of the CDR3 is TGCAGTGCTAGAGACGAGGCGCAGGGGGGTTCACCCCTCCACTTT. Translation: CSARDEAQGGSPLHF.

This clonotype was seen repeatedly, ten times or more. This chain joins TRBV9 and TRBJ1-1, with D perhaps TRBD1 (5 bases). This CDR3 is built from 15 residues. Trimming took off 0 bases at V and 4 bases at J, with 13 bases between the two ends. From germline, CDR1 is SGDLS and CDR2 YYNGEE. The CDR3: CASSVGLQVGTEAFF. The DNA of the CDR3 is TGTGCCAGCAGCGTAGGTCTACAGGTAGGCACTGAAGCTTTCTTT.

This clonotype was picked up many times. This chain joins TRBV29-1 and TRBJ1-1; tentatively, D is TRBD1 (6 bases). Germline values: CDR1 SQVTM, CDR2 ANQGSEA. The CDR3 sequence is 12 residues long. The V end was cut by 7 bases, the J end by 1 base, with 10 bases between. In nucleotides, the CDR3 is TGCAGCGGGCAGGGGCAGAACACTGAAGCTTTCTTT. Encoded protein: CSGQGQNTEAFF.

This clonotype was counted many times. The chain combines TRBV25-1 with TRBJ2-7; D perhaps matches TRBD2 (5 bases). From germline, CDR1 is MGHDK and CDR2 SYGVNS. V dropped 5 bases and J dropped 3 bases, with 35 bases sitting between them. The CDR3 runs to 21 residues. This chain's CDR3 is CASSTGERGKGTNTHNYEQYF. The CDR3, as DNA: TGTGCCAGCAGTACCGGGGAGAGAGGGAAGGGCACAAACACTCACAACTACGAGCAGTACTTC.

This clonotype was counted at least ten times. V and J are TRBV28 and TRBJ2-7, with 13 bases aligning to TRBD2. The CDR3 totals 15 residues. With 8 bases clipped from V and 4 bases from J, the junction kept 8 bases outside the gene matches. Germline loops: CDR1 MDHEN, CDR2 SYDVKM. In DNA, the CDR3 is TGTGCCAGCGAAGAGACTAGCGGGAGGCTTTACGAGCAGTACTTC. It translates to CASEETSGRLYEQYF.